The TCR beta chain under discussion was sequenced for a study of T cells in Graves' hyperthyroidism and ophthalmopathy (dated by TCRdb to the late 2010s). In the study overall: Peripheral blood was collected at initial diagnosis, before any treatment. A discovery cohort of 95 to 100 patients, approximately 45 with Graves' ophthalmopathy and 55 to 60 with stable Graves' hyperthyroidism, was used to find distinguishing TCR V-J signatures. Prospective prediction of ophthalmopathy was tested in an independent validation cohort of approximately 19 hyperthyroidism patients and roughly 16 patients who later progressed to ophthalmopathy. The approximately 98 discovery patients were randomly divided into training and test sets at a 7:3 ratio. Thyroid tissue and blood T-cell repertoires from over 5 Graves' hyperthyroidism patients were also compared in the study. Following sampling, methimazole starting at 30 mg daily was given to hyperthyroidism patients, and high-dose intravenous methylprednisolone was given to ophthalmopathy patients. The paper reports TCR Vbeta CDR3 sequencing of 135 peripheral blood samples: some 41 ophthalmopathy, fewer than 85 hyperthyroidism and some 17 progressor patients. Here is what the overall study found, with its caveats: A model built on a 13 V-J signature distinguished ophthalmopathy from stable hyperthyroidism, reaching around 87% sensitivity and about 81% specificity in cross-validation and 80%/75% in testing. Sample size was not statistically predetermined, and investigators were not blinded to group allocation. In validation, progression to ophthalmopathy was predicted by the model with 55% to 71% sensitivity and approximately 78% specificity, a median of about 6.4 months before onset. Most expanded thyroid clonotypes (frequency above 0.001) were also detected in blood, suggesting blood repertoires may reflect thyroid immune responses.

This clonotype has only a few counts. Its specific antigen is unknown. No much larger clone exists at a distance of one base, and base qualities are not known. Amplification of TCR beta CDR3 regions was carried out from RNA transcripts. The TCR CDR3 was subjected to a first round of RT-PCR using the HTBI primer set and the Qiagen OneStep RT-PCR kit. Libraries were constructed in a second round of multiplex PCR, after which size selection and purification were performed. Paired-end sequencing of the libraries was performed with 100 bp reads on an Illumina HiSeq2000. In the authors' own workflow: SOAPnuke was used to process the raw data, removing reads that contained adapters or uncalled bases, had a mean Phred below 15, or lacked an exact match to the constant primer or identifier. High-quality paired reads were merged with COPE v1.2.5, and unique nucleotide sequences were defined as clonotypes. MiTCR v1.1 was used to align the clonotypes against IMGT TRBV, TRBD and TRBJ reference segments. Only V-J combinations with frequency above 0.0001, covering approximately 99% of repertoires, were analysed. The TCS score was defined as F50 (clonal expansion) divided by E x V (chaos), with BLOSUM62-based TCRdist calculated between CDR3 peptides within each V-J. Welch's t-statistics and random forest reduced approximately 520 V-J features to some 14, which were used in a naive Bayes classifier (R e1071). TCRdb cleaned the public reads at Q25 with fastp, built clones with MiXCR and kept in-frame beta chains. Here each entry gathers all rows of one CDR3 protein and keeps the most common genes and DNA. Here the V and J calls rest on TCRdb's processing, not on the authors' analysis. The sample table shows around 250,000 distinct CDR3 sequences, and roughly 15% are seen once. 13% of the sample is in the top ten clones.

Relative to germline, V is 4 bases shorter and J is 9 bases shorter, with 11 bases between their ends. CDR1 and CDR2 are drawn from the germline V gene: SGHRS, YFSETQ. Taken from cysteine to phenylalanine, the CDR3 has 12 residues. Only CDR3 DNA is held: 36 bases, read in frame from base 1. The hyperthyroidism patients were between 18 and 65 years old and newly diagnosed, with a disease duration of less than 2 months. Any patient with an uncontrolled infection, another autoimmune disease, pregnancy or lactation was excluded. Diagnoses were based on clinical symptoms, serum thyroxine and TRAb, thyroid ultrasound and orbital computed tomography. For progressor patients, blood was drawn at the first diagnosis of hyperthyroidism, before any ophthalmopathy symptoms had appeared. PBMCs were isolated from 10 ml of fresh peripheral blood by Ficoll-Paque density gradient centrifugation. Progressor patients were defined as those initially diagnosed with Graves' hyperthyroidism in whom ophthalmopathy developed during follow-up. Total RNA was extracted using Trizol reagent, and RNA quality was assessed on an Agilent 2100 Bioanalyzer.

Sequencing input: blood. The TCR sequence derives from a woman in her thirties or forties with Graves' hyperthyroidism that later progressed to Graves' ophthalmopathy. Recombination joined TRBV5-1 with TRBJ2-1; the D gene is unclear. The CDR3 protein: CASSPLGFEQFF. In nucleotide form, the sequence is TGCGCCAGCAGCCCGCTGGGTTTTGAGCAGTTCTTC.